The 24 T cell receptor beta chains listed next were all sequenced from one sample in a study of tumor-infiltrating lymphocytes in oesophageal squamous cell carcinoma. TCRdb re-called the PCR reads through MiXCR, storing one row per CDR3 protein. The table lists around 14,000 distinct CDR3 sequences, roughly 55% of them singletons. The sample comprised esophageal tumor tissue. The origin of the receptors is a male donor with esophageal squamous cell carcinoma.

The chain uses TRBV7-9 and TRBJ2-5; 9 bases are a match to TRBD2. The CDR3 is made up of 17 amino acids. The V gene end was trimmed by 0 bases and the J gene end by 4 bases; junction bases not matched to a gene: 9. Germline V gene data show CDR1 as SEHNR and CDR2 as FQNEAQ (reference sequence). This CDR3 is CASSLATIAGVRETQYF. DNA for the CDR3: TGTGCCAGCAGCTTAGCGACTATAGCGGGAGTTCGAGAGACCCAGTACTTC.

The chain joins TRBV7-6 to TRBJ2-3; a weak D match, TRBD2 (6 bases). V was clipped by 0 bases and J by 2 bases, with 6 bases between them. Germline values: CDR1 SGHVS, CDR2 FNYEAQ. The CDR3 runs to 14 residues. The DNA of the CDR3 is TGTGCCAGCAGCTTAGCGGGACTCACAGATACGCAGTATTTT. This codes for CASSLAGLTDTQYF.

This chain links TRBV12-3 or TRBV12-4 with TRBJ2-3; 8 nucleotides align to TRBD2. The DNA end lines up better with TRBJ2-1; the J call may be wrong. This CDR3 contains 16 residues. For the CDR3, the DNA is TGTGCCAGCAGTTTAGCTATAGCGGGGAGGTACAATGAGCAGTTCTTC. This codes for CASSLAIAGRYNEQFF.

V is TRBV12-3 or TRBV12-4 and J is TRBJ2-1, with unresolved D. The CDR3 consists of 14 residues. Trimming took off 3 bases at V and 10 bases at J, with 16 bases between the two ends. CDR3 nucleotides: TGTGCCAGCAGTTTTATCTTGGGTTTTCGAGAGCAGTTCTTC. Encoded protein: CASSFILGFREQFF.

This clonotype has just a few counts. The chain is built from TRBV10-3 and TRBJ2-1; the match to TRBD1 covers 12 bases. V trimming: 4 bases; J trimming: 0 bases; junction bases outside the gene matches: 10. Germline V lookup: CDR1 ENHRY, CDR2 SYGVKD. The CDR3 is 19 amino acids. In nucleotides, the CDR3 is TGTGCCATCAGTGGGTCAACGGGACAGGGGGCTAGCTCCTACAATGAGCAGTTCTTC. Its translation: CAISGSTGQGASSYNEQFF.

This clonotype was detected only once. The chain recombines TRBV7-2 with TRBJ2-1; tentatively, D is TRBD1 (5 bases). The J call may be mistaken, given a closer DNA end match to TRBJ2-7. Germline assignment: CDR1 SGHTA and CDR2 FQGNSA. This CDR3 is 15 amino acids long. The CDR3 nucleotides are TGTGCCAGCAGCCTGGACAAAGGGCCCTACAATGAGCAGTACTTC. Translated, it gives CASSLDKGPYNEQYF.

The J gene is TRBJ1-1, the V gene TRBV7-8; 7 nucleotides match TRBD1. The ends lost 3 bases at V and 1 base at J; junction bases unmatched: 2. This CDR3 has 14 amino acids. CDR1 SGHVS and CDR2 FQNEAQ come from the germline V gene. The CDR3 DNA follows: TGTGCCAGCAGCTTGAGACAGGGGAACACTGAAGCTTTCTTT. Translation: CASSLRQGNTEAFF.

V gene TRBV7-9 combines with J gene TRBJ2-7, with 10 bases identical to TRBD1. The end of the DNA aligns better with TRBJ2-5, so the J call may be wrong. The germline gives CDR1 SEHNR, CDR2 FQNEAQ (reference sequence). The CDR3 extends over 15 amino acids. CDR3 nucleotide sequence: TGTGCCAGCAGCGGAGGGACAGGGGTTCGGGGGACCCAGTACTTC. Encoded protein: CASSGGTGVRGTQYF.

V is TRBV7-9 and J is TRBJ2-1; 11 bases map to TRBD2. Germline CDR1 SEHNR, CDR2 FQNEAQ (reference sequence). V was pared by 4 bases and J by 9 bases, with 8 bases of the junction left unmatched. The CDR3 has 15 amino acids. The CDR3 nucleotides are TGTGCCAGCAGCTCGACTAGCGGGGTATTGGGTGAGCAGTTCTTC. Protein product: CASSSTSGVLGEQFF.

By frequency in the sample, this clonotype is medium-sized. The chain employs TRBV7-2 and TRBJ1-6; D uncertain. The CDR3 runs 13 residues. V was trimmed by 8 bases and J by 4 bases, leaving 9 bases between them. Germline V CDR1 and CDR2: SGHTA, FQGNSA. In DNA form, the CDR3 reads TGTGCCAGCCAAGAACGGTATAATTCACCCCTCCACTTT. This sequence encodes CASQERYNSPLHF. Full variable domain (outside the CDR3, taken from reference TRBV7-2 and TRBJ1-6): GAGVSQSPSNKVTEKGKDVELRCDPISGHTALYWYRQSLGQGLEFLIYFQGNSAPDKSGLPSDRFSAERTGGSVSTLTIQRTQQEDSAVYLCASQERYNSPLHFGNGTRLTVT.

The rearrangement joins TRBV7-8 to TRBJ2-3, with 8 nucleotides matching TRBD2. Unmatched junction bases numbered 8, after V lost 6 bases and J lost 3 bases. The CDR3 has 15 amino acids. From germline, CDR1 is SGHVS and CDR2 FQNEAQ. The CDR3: CASSSRGGLTDTQYF. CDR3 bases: TGTGCCAGCAGTTCCCGGGGGGGCCTGACAGATACGCAGTATTTT.

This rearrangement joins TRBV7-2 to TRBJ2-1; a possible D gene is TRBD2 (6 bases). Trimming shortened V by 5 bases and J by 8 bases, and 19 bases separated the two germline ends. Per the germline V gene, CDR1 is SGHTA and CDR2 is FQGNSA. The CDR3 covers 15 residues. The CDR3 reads CASSHVGSLAYEQFF. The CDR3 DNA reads TGTGCCAGCAGCCACGTGGGGAGTCTAGCGTATGAGCAGTTCTTC.

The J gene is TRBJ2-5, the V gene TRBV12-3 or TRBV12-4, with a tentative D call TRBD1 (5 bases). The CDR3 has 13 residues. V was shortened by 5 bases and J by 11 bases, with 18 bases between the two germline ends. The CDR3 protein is CASSPGQYNEQYF. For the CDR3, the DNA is TGTGCCAGCAGTCCCGGACAATACAATGAGCAGTACTTC.

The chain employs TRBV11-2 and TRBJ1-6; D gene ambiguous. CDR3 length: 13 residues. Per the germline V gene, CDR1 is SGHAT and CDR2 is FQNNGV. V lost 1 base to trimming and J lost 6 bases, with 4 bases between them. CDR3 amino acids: CASSLGLNSPLHF. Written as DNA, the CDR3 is TGTGCCAGCAGCTTAGGACTTAATTCACCCCTCCACTTT. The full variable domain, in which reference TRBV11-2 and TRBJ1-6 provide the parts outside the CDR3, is EAGVAQSPRYKIIEKRQSVAFWCNPISGHATLYWYQQILGQGPKLLIQFQNNGVVDDSQLPKDRFSAERLKGVDSTLKIQPAKLEDSAVYLCASSLGLNSPLHFGNGTRLTVT.

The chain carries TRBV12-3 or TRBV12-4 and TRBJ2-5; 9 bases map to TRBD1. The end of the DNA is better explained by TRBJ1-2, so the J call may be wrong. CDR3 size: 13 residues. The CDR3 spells CASSLTGGRAYTF. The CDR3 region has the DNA TGTGCCAGCAGTCTGACAGGGGGTAGAGCCTACACCTTC.

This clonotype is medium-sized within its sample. In DNA, the CDR3 is TGTGCCAGCAGCCTGCTGACTTTGGCGGGACAAGAGACCCAGTACTTC. It codes for CASSLLTLAGQETQYF. The rearrangement links TRBV6-1 to TRBJ2-5; TRBD2 is a possible D gene (6 bases). From germline, CDR1 is MNHNS and CDR2 SASEGT. V was pared by 6 bases and J by 2 bases, with 19 bases between. This CDR3 has 16 amino acids.

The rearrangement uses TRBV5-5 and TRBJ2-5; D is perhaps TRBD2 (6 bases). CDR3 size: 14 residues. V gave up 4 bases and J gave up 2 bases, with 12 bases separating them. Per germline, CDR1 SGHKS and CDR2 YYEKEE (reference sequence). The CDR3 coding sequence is TGTGCCAGCAGCCGGGGGTCCAATCAAGAGACCCAGTACTTC. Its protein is CASSRGSNQETQYF.

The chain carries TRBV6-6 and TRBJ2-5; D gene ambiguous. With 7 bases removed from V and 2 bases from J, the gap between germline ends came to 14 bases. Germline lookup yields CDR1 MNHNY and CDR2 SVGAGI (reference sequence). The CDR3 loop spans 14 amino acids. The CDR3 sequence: CASTTPGKQETQYF. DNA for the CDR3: TGTGCCAGCACCACCCCTGGGAAACAAGAGACCCAGTACTTC.

The CDR3 spells CASSLAGRTSYEQYF. CDR3 sequence (DNA): TGTGCCAGCAGCTTAGCAGGACGGACCTCCTACGAGCAGTACTTC. The chain links TRBV7-8 to TRBJ2-5, with unresolved D. The J call may be mistaken, given a closer DNA end match to TRBJ2-7. The CDR3 contains 15 residues. Germline V gives CDR1 SGHVS, CDR2 FQNEAQ.

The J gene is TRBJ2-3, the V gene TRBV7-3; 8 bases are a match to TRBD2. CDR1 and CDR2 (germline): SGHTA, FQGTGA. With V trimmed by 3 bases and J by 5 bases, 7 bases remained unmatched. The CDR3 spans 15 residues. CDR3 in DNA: TGTGCCAGCAGCTTCCTCGGGGGGGCAATAGATACGCAGTATTTT. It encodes CASSFLGGAIDTQYF. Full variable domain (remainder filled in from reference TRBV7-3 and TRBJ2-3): GAGVSQTPSNKVTEKGKYVELRCDPISGHTALYWYRQSLGQGPEFLIYFQGTGAADDSGLPNDRFFAVRPEGSVSTLKIQRTERGDSAVYLCASSFLGGAIDTQYFGPGTRLTVL.

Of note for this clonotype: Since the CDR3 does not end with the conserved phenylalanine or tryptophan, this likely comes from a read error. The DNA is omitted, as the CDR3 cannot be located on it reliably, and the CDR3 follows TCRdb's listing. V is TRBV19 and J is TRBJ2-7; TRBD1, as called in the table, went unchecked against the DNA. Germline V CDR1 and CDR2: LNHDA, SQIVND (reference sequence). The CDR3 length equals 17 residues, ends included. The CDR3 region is CASTNRPEGNYGYTFGS.

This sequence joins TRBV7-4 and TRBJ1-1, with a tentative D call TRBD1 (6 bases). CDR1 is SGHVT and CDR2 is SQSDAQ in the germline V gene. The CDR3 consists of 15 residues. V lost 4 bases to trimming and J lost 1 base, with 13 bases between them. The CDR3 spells CASSSGQRTNTEAFF. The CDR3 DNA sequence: TGTGCCAGCAGCTCCGGACAGAGAACGAACACTGAAGCTTTCTTT.

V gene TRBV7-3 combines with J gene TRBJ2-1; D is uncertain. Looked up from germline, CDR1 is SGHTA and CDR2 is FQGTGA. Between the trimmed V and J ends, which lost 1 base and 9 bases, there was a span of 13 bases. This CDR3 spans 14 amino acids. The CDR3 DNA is TGTGCCAGCAGCTTAAGGTGGACGTCGGGTGAGCAGTTCTTC. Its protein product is CASSLRWTSGEQFF.

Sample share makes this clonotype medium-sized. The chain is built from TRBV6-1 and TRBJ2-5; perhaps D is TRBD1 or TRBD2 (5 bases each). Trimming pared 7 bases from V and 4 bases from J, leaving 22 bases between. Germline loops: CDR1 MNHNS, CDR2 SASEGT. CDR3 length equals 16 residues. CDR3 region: CASTRGRGRRTETQYF. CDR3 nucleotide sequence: TGTGCCAGCACAAGAGGTCGGGGACGCAGAACAGAGACCCAGTACTTC.